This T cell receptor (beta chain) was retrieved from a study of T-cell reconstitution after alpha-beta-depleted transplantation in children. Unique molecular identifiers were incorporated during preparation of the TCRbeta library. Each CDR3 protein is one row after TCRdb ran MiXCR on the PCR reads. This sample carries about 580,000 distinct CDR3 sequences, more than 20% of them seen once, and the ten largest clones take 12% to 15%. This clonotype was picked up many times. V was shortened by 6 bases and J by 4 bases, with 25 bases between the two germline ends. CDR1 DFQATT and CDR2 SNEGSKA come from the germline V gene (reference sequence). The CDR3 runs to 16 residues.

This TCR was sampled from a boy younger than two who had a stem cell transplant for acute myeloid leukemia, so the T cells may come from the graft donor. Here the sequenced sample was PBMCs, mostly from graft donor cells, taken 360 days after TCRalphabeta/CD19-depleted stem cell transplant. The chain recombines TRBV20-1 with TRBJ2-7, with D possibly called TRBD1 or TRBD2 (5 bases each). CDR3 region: CSAPVAGAGQPYEQYF. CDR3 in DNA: TGCAGTGCCCCGGTTGCCGGGGCAGGGCAACCGTACGAGCAGTACTTC.